The present T cell receptor beta chain was sequenced within a study of identical twins' blood T cells. Authors' analysis steps: Per-library CDR3 reads ranged about 2 to 4 million; clonotypes, ~85,000 to ~500,000. TCRdb processed the 5' RACE reads anew with MiXCR; each CDR3 protein has one entry. The V and J calls follow TCRdb's processing rather than the paper's. The sample holds 300,000 to 400,000 distinct CDR3 sequences, about 28% seen once. This clonotype was counted many times. Sample: PBMCs. The sequence was obtained from a woman aged 18-55 years in good health.

Here the CDR3 reads CAIRGGGARENTEAFF. The CDR3 DNA sequence: TGTGCCATCAGAGGTGGGGGAGCACGGGAGAACACTGAAGCTTTCTTT. This chain uses TRBV10-3 with TRBJ1-1; D possibly corresponds to TRBD1 (5 bases). CDR3 length equals 16 residues. The V gene lost 6 bases and the J gene lost 1 base, with 18 bases spanning the gap. The germline CDR1 and CDR2 sequences are ENHRY and SYGVKD.